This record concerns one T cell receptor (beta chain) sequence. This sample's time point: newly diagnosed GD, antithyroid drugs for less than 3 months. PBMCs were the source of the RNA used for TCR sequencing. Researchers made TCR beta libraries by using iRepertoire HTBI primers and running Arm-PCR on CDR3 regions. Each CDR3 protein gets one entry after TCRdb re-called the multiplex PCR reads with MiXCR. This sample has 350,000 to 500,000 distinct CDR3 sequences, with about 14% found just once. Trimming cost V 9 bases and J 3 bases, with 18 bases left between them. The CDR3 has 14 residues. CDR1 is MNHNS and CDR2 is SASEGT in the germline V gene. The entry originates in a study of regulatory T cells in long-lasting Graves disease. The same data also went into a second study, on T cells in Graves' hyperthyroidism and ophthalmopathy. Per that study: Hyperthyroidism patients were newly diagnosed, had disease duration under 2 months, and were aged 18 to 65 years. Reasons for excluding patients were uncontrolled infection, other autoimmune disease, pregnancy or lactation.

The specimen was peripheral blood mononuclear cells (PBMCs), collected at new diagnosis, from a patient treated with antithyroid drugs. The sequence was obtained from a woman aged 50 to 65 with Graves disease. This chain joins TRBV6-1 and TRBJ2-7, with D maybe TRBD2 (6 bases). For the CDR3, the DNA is TGTGCCAGTACCCCGTCCGGGACTCTCTACGAGCAGTACTTC. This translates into CASTPSGTLYEQYF.